Included here is one T cell receptor (beta chain) sequence, with context. Its antigen is unknown. Per-base qualities were not stored, and no clone one base away is much larger. The CDR3 has 16 amino acids, counting the end cysteine and phenylalanine. Of all the DNA, just the CDR3 is kept, 48 bases in frame from base 1. The germline V gene yields SGHRS for CDR1 and YFSETQ for CDR2. Trimming at the junction amounts to 2 bases on V and 0 bases on J, and the germline ends lie 9 bases apart. This specimen belongs to a study of STAT5B mutations in CD4+ large granular lymphocyte leukemia (dated by TCRdb to the early 2020s). General notes on the study: Among healthy controls, the CDR3 'QG' motif was associated with a particular HLA allele. The purity of purified fractions was confirmed by flow cytometry on FACSCanto II or FACSVerse to exceed 95% among lymphocytes. The TCRbeta repertoires of CD4+ T-cell large granular lymphocyte leukemia patients were compared with the TCRbeta repertoires of healthy blood donors. The study at large found these results: Greater clonality appeared to be present in CD4-sorted patient repertoires than in healthy CD4+ repertoires, and the difference was retained after the putative leukemic clones were removed. Enrichment of TRBV06-family usage was observed among the top patient clones (8/27) relative to healthy controls (2/35). The data were not HLA-matched, and the higher clonality in CD4+ T-LGLL than in CD8+ T-LGLL could be due to the relatively small sample size. Main leukemic clonotypes were private to each patient, although roughly 25% appeared at low frequency in other patients' non-leukemic repertoires.

The healthy control group was made up of around 34 blood donors, and the Finnish Red Cross blood service supplied their buffy coats. All TCR-sequenced material derived from peripheral blood: patient blood samples and healthy donor buffy coats. Peripheral blood mononuclear cells were isolated by Ficoll-Hypaque gradient centrifugation. CD4+ cells were magnetically purified from the buffy coats of healthy controls. The Gentra Puregene Cell and Tissue kit was used to extract genomic DNA, and a Qubit 2.0 fluorometer was used to measure the amount of genomic DNA. TCRbeta rearrangements were sequenced from genomic DNA using the immunoSEQ assay at survey resolution. In the source study's methods: In the TCR sequencing data, the lowest productive clonotype frequency that could be detected was 2.59 x 10-5. Analyses included only productive TCRbeta rearrangements, meaning complete and in-frame sequences. Clonality for each sample was calculated as Simpson clonality in the immunoSEQ Analyzer version 3.0. Based on frequency, clones were grouped as very rare, small, medium, large (1-20%) or hyperexpanded (>20%). Generation probabilities were estimated with OLGA 1.2.3, V-gene circos plots were made with VDJtools, specificities were searched in VDJdb, and CDR3 motifs were identified with GLIPH. What TCRdb holds here is the immuneACCESS table cut down to in-frame rearrangements. Part of the clones is not present; checked against another copy, under half of the missing clones reflect an unresolved V gene, and the others are unexplained. The V and J calls and clone size come from that table; D and trimming were worked out from the DNA. The sample yields approximately 21,000 clones; about four fifths were counted once. 0.4% to 0.45% of the sample lies in the top ten.

The rearranged chain carries TRBV5-1 and TRBJ1-6, with no confidently assigned D gene. The receptor's source is a human donor in good health. The sample consisted of CD4+ T cells from blood buffy coats. The CDR3 loop reads CASSLMGSSYNSPLHF. The nucleotides are TGCGCCAGCAGCTTAATGGGAAGCTCCTATAATTCACCCCTCCACTTT.